The source of this T cell receptor beta chain is a study (dated by TCRdb to about 2015). With respect to the entire study: The study examined whether tumor-infiltrating Tregs in breast cancer are drawn from blood Tregs or arise in situ by conversion from other CD4+ T cell subsets. Results the study describes overall, beyond this receptor: Validation in the larger cohort was restricted to a single TCR beta V-J rearrangement rather than whole repertoires. The greatest overlap of tumor-infiltrating Treg TCR alpha and beta sequences was observed with tumor naive CD4+ T cells, followed by blood naive CD4+ T cells. Tumor memory CD4+ T cell TCR gene usage was found to cluster with blood and lymph node memory CD4+ cells and with lymph node naive CD4+ cells.

Cells that were CD4+CD25+CD127-/low were the ones isolated as Tregs. Tregs, naive and memory CD4+ T cells from tumor, blood and ipsilateral draining lymph nodes of a handful of breast cancer patients underwent full-length TCR alpha and beta sequencing. Tumor tissue and lymph nodes obtained by ipsilateral axillary dissection were perfused with PBS, cut into small pieces and digested using collagenase I and hyaluronidase. Mononuclear cells from lymph nodes or around 50 ml of peripheral blood were isolated by Ficoll density gradient centrifugation. A purity exceeding 90% was confirmed by FACS for the sorted cell populations. Full-length TCR variable regions were amplified by 5' RACE PCR with constant-region reverse primers, followed by semi-nested PCR with Nested Universal Primer A. The ReliaPrep RNA Cell Miniprep System was used to extract total RNA, which was then reverse transcribed into 5'RACE-ready cDNA with the SMARTer RACE 5'/3' Kit. Multiplex adaptors were used to barcode full-length TCR alpha and beta libraries, and the barcoded libraries were sequenced on an Illumina MiSeq. On the study's bioinformatics: For each of nine subset-tissue groups, sequencing data from the five patients were pooled, and the groups were then compared using unsupervised clustering of TCR gene usage. Repertoire similarity was calculated with the Morisita-Horn index, weighting shared sequences by their contribution to each repertoire. TCRdb applied fastp at Q25 and MiXCR to the public reads, then kept only in-frame beta chains. Under each unique CDR3 protein, matching rows form one entry showing the most common genes and DNA. The V and J calls, along with clone size, are taken from TCRdb and not from the paper's own processing. This sample has 35,000 to 50,000 distinct CDR3 sequences in its table, and more than 20% of those were observed once. Roughly 4.5% of the sample goes to the ten largest clones.

CDR1 and CDR2 are read off the germline V gene as SGHRS and YFSETQ. Its CDR3 holds 15 amino acids, cysteine through phenylalanine. Just CDR3 DNA is preserved here, 45 bases in frame from base 1. V and J lose 0 bases and 2 bases, and a span of 11 bases separates them. On this clonotype: Its antigen target is currently unknown. Qualities for individual bases were not recorded, and no much larger clone is one base off.

Material for sequencing was Tregs sorted from a lymph node. The sequence joins TRBV5-1 to TRBJ2-5; a tentative D match to TRBD1 spans 6 bases. The TCR originated in a female donor with breast cancer. The bases are TGCGCCAGCAGCTTGGGGACAGTACTACAAGAGACCCAGTACTTC. It specifies CASSLGTVLQETQYF.